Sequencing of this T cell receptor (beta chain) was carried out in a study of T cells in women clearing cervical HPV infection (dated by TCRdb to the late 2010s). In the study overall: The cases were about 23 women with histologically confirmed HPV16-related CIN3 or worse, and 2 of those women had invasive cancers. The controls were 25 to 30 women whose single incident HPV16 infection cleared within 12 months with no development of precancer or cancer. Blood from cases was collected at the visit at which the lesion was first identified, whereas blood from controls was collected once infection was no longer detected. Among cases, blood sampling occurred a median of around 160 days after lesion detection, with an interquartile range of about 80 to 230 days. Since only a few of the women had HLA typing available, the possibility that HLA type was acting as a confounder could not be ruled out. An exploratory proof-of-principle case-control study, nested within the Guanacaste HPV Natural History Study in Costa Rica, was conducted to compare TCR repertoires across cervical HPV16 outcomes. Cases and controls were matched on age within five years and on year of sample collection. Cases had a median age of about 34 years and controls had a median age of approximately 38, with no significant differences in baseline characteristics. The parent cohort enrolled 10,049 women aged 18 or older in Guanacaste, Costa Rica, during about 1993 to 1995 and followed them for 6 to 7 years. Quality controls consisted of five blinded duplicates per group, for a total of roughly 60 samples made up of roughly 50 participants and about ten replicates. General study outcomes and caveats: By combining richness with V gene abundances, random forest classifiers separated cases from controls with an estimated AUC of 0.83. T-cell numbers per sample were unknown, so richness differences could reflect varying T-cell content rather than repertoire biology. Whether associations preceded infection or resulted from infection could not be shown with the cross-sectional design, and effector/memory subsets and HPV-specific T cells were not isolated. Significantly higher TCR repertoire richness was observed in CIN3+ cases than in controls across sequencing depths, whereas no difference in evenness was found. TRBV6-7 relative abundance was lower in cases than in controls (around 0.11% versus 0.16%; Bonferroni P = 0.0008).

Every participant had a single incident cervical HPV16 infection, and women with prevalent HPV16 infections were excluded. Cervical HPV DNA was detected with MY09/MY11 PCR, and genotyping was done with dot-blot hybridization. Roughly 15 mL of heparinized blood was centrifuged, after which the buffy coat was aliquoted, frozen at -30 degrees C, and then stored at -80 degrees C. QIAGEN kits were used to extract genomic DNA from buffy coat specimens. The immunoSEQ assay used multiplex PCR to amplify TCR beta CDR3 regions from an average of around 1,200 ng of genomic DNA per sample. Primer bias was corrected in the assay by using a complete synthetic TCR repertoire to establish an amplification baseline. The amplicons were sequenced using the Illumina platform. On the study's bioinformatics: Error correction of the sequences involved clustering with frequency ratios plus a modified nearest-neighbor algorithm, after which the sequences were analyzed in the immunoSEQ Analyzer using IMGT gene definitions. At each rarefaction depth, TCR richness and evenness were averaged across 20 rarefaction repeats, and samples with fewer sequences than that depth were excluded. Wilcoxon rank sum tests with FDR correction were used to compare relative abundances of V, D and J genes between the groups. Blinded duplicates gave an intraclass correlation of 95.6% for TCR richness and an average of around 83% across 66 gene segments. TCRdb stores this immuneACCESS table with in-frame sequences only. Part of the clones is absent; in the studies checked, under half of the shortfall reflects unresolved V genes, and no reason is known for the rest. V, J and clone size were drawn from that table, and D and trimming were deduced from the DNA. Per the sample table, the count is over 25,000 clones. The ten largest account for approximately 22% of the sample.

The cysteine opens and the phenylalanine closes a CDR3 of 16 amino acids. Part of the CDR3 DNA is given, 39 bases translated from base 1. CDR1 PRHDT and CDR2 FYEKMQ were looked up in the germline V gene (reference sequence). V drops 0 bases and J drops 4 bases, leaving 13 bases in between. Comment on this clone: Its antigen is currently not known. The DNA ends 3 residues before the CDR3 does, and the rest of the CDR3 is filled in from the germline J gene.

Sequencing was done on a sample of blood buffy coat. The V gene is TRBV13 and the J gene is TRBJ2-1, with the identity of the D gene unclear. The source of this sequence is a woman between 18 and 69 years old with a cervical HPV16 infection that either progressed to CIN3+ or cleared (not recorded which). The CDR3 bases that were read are TGTGCCAGCAGCTTAGGGGGCCTTTTCCAATACAATGAG. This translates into CASSLGGLFQYNE. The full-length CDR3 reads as CASSLGGLFQYNEQFF.